Listed here are 30 T cell receptor beta chains from one sample, sequenced in a study of T cells in Graves' hyperthyroidism and ophthalmopathy. Amplification of TCR beta CDR3 regions used RNA as the template. The TCR CDR3 was amplified in a first-round RT-PCR using the HTBI primer set. A single record per CDR3 protein comes from TCRdb applying MiXCR to the multiplex PCR reads. Of around 600,000 distinct CDR3 sequences listed, roughly 14% are singletons. Sequences were obtained from blood. The receptor source for this set is a woman in her twenties or thirties with Graves' hyperthyroidism.

Many counts were recorded for this clonotype. The chain links TRBV6-1 to TRBJ2-2; 7 bases align to TRBD2. Germline V gives CDR1 MNHNS, CDR2 SASEGT. The CDR3 has 16 amino acids. V lost 1 base and J lost 0; bases outside the gene matches: 2. In nucleotides, the CDR3 is TGTGCCAGCAGTGAAGGGGGGGGGACGAACACCGGGGAGCTGTTTTTT. Translating gives CASSEGGGTNTGELFF.

This clonotype was picked up many times. As DNA, the CDR3 is TGCAGCTTCCGGACAGGTGTTGACACTGAAGCTTTCTTT. Residues: CSFRTGVDTEAFF. V gene TRBV29-1 combines with J gene TRBJ1-1; 7 bases map to TRBD1. Germline loops: CDR1 SQVTM, CDR2 ANQGSEA. With 8 bases clipped from V and 3 bases from J, the junction kept 9 bases outside the gene matches. CDR3 size: 13 residues.

This clonotype was picked up a small number of times. The rearrangement joins TRBV28 to TRBJ2-7, with 14 positions matching TRBD2. Germline V lookup: CDR1 MDHEN, CDR2 SYDVKM. CDR3 length: 18 amino acids. V lost 6 bases, J lost 5 bases, and 15 bases stayed unmatched. DNA for the CDR3: TGTGCCAGCAGCACCCGTCAATGGGGACTAGCGGGAGACCACGAGCAGTACTTC. Translation: CASSTRQWGLAGDHEQYF.

Details on this clonotype: Just one base apart from a much larger clone, this may be a read error. The chain is built from TRBV12-3 or TRBV12-4 and TRBJ2-1; tentatively, D is TRBD2 (7 bases). There are 17 residues in the CDR3. The CDR3 nucleotides are TGTGCCGGCAGTCCCCAACGGGGGGCGGGGGAATACAATGAGCAGTTCTTC. Its protein is CAGSPQRGAGEYNEQFF.

This chain uses TRBV27 with TRBJ2-1; D assignment may be TRBD1 or TRBD2 (5 bases each). The ends were cut back, 10 bases at V and 6 bases at J, with 22 bases in the middle. This CDR3 comprises 15 residues. Germline CDR1 and CDR2: MNHEY and SMNVEV (reference sequence). The CDR3 region has the DNA TGTGCCACCATGGGAATCAAAACAGGAGGCAATGAGCAGTTCTTC. It encodes CATMGIKTGGNEQFF.

This clonotype was detected ten times or more. This sequence joins TRBV10-3 and TRBJ1-1, with D perhaps TRBD1 (5 bases). Per the germline V gene, CDR1 is ENHRY and CDR2 is SYGVKD. CDR3 length: 13 amino acids. The germline V and J ends were trimmed by 10 bases and 0 bases, with 12 bases remaining between them. CDR3 sequence reads: CATRQGMNTEAFF. The DNA of the CDR3 is TGTGCCACGCGGCAGGGTATGAACACTGAAGCTTTCTTT.

This clonotype was seen repeatedly, ten times or more. The CDR3 bases are TGTGCCAGCAGTCCCCAGAGGTCCGCCTACGAGCAGTACTTC. Amino acid sequence: CASSPQRSAYEQYF. The chain carries TRBV6-1 and TRBJ2-7, with D uncertain. In germline, CDR1 is MNHNS, CDR2 SASEGT. Trimming removed 5 bases at V and 2 bases at J, with 13 bases between. The CDR3 has 14 amino acids.

This clonotype was seen many times. The rearrangement uses TRBV18 and TRBJ2-1; 7 bases are shared with TRBD1. Losses at the gene ends were 3 bases for V and 2 bases for J; bases not matched to a gene: 7. The CDR3 contains 16 residues. Germline V gene sequence: CDR1 KGHSH, CDR2 LQKENI. This CDR3 reads CASSPRDRVPYNEQFF. CDR3 bases: TGTGCCAGCTCACCTAGAGACAGGGTTCCCTACAATGAGCAGTTCTTC.

This clonotype appeared many times. This chain uses TRBV6-5 with TRBJ1-1; D is ambiguous. V was trimmed by 3 bases and J by 2 bases, leaving 10 bases between them. This CDR3 is built from 14 residues. The V gene's germline CDR1 is MNHEY and CDR2 SVGAGI. CDR3 nucleotides: TGTGCCAGCAGTTATGGGAACGCCAACACTGAAGCTTTCTTT. Residues: CASSYGNANTEAFF.

Note on this clonotype: This may be a read error, as it is one base from a much larger clone. As the CDR3 is not closed by the conserved phenylalanine or tryptophan, this likely results from a read error. The rearrangement links TRBV28 to TRBJ1-2; D remains unclear. CDR3 length: 12 residues. Deletions cut 6 bases from V and 8 bases from J, with 13 bases between. Per the germline V gene, CDR1 is MDHEN and CDR2 is SYDVKM. In DNA, the CDR3 is TGTGCCAGCAGGCAGGCCTACGGGGGCTACACCCTC. Residues: CASRQAYGGYTL.

V usage is TRBV3-1 and J usage is TRBJ2-3; 9 bases are shared with TRBD2. Germline CDR1 is LGHDT and CDR2 is YNNKEL (reference sequence). The junction had 8 bases not matched to a gene; V was cut back by 4 bases and J by 6 bases. The CDR3 spans 15 residues. The DNA of the CDR3 is TGTGCCAGCAGCCCCCGCGGGGGGGCATGGGATACGCAGTATTTT. Its translation is CASSPRGGAWDTQYF.

At least ten counts were recorded for this clonotype. The V call is TRBV3-1, the J call TRBJ1-3; D gene uncertain. This CDR3 has 15 amino acids. The germline V gene encodes CDR1 LGHDT and CDR2 YNNKEL (reference sequence). V lost 5 bases and J lost 0, with 11 bases in between. The CDR3 region is CASSDIPTSGNTIYF. CDR3 DNA sequence: TGTGCCAGCAGCGACATTCCCACCTCTGGAAACACCATATATTTT.

The chain employs TRBV19 and TRBJ1-6; a weak D match, TRBD1 (6 bases). From germline, CDR1 is LNHDA and CDR2 SQIVND (reference sequence). The V and J ends lost 7 bases and 9 bases respectively, with 16 bases between them. This CDR3 region has 14 residues. The DNA of the CDR3 is TGTGCCAGTATCGGTCAGGGGTATCGTTCACCCCTCCACTTT. Amino acids: CASIGQGYRSPLHF.

The genes are TRBV6-4 and TRBJ2-3; D is uncertain. V was shortened by 0 bases and J by 0 bases, with 10 bases between the two germline ends. CDR1 and CDR2 (germline): MRHNA, SNTAGT. CDR3 length: 16 amino acids. The CDR3 reads CASSDSTETSTDTQYF. CDR3 in DNA: TGTGCCAGCAGTGACTCGACCGAGACTAGCACAGATACGCAGTATTTT.

The chain is built from TRBV12-5 and TRBJ1-5; D may be TRBD1 (5 bases). The CDR3 consists of 12 residues. Germline CDR1 and CDR2: LGHNT and FRNRAP. V was shortened by 7 bases and J by 4 bases, with 8 bases between the two germline ends. The CDR3 protein is CASARGNQPQHF. The CDR3 DNA follows: TGTGCTAGTGCCCGGGGGAATCAGCCCCAGCATTTT.

About this clonotype: At one end the junction does not follow the germline gene, possibly because of a read error. This chain connects TRBV19 to TRBJ1-1; 8 bases are shared with TRBD1. This CDR3 is 15 amino acids long. The germline V gene has CDR1 LNHDA and CDR2 SQIVND (reference sequence). CDR3 DNA sequence: TGTGCCGGTAGTCAAATGACAGGGGCGGACACTGAAGCTTTCTTT. Its translation: CAGSQMTGADTEAFF.

The rearrangement joins TRBV20-1 to TRBJ2-2; D possibly corresponds to TRBD2 (5 bases). This CDR3 is built from 16 residues. Trimming removed 2 bases at V and 2 bases at J, with 15 bases between. Germline assignment: CDR1 DFQATT and CDR2 SNEGSKA (reference sequence). The CDR3 protein is CSARPGGGPNTGELFF. The DNA for the CDR3 is TGCAGTGCTAGACCCGGTGGAGGACCAAACACCGGGGAGCTGTTTTTT.

At least ten counts were recorded for this clonotype. The rearrangement links TRBV18 to TRBJ2-6; no clear D. Trimming took off 3 bases at V and 0 bases at J, with 9 bases between the two ends. Germline V lookup: CDR1 KGHSH, CDR2 LQKENI. The CDR3 covers 16 residues. CDR3 protein: CASSPEVLSGANVLTF. The CDR3 region has the DNA TGTGCCAGCTCACCTGAGGTTCTCTCTGGGGCCAACGTCCTGACTTTC.

This clonotype came up a few times. V gene TRBV30 combines with J gene TRBJ2-1; 8 bases map to TRBD2. J lost 4 bases, V lost 2 bases, and 7 bases had no gene match. This CDR3 region has 15 residues. Germline V gene lookup returns CDR1 GTSNPN and CDR2 SVGIG (reference sequence). The CDR3 region is CAWSTLAGSYNEQFF. The DNA for the CDR3 is TGTGCCTGGAGTACCCTAGCGGGCTCTTACAATGAGCAGTTCTTC.

This clonotype has just a few counts. The chain is built from TRBV5-1 and TRBJ2-2, with D hard to call. Trimming pared 6 bases from V and 7 bases from J, leaving 10 bases between. Looked up from germline, CDR1 is SGHRS and CDR2 is YFSETQ. The CDR3 sequence is 12 residues long. DNA for the CDR3: TGCGCCAGCATCCGGTGGGACGGGGAGCTGTTTTTT. Encoded protein: CASIRWDGELFF.

The rearrangement joins TRBV12-3 or TRBV12-4 to TRBJ1-2, with D maybe TRBD1 (5 bases). Trimming stripped 4 bases from V and 1 base from J, with 19 bases between. The CDR3 length is 17 residues. CDR3 bases: TGTGCCAGCAGTTCCGACCCCGCAGGGATCATTAACTATGGCTACACCTTC. Protein product: CASSSDPAGIINYGYTF.

This clonotype was seen ten or more times. This chain uses TRBV12-3 or TRBV12-4 with TRBJ2-4; no reliable D call. The CDR3 runs 17 residues. V was clipped by 6 bases and J by 5 bases, with 23 bases between them. CDR3 sequence reads: CASSLGYLSPDQNIQYF. CDR3 DNA sequence: TGTGCCAGCAGCTTGGGATACCTCTCCCCGGATCAAAACATTCAGTACTTC.

This clonotype was seen repeatedly, ten times or more. The genes are TRBV5-1 and TRBJ2-2, with TRBD2 matching over 8 bases. The V gene end was trimmed by 2 bases and the J gene end by 6 bases; junction bases not matched to a gene: 6. Germline CDR1 reads SGHRS; CDR2 reads YFSETQ. The CDR3 is 15 residues long. The CDR3 DNA is TGCGCCAGCAGCTTTAGCGGGGCACTGGCCGGGGAGCTGTTTTTT. This gives the protein CASSFSGALAGELFF.

This clonotype occurred many times. The chain uses TRBV6-1 and TRBJ1-1; D unresolved. Germline V gene lookup returns CDR1 MNHNS and CDR2 SASEGT. V dropped 4 bases and J dropped 7 bases, with 10 bases sitting between them. This CDR3 has 12 amino acids. For the CDR3, the DNA is TGTGCCAGCAGTGCGTCCGATCTTGAAGCTTTCTTT. This codes for CASSASDLEAFF.

This clonotype was seen a few times. V and J are TRBV20-1 and TRBJ2-1; 13 nucleotides agree with TRBD2. The CDR3 is 15 residues long. Trimming cost V 0 bases and J 6 bases; bases outside gene matches: 2. Germline values: CDR1 DFQATT, CDR2 SNEGSKA (reference sequence). The CDR3: CSARDRTSGSNEQFF. The DNA for the CDR3 is TGCAGTGCTAGAGATAGGACTAGCGGGAGCAATGAGCAGTTCTTC.

The rearrangement joins TRBV27 to TRBJ2-5, with no clear D. Germline assignment: CDR1 MNHEY and CDR2 SMNVEV (reference sequence). V dropped 8 bases and J dropped 5 bases, with 12 bases sitting between them. The CDR3 sequence is 12 residues long. The CDR3 nucleotides read TGTGCCAGCGAGAGAGGATGGGAGACCCAGTACTTC. Its protein is CASERGWETQYF.

The sample holds a few counts of this clonotype. V gene TRBV19 combines with J gene TRBJ1-2; 9 bases fit TRBD1. The trim removed 5 bases at V and 7 bases at J, leaving 8 bases unmatched. CDR3 length equals 14 residues. Germline CDR1 and CDR2: LNHDA and SQIVND (reference sequence). The CDR3 DNA reads as TGTGCCAGTAGTCCACAACAGGGGGCAGGTGGCTACACCTTC. Translated, it gives CASSPQQGAGGYTF.

The chain recombines TRBV18 with TRBJ2-7; TRBD2 aligns across 13 bases. In germline, CDR1 is KGHSH, CDR2 LQKENI. This CDR3 is built from 13 residues. DNA of the CDR3: TGTGCGGGGACTAGCGGGATATCCTACGAGCAGTACTTC. Amino acid sequence: CAGTSGISYEQYF. Full variable domain (outside the CDR3, taken from reference TRBV18 and TRBJ2-7): NAGVMQNPRHLVRRRGQEARLRCSPMKGHSHVYWYRQLPEEGLKFMVYLQKENIIDESGMPKERFSAEFPKEGPSILRIQQVVRGDSAAYFCAGTSGISYEQYFGPGTRLTVT.

Remarks on this clonotype: The conserved phenylalanine or tryptophan is not found at the CDR3 terminus, so this likely reflects a read error. The chain recombines TRBV5-1 with TRBJ1-1, with a possible D match to TRBD1 (6 bases). The CDR3 spans 14 residues. Germline CDR1 is SGHRS and CDR2 is YFSETQ. Trimming stripped 6 bases from V and 1 base from J, with 13 bases between. The CDR3 reads CASNTQGQNTEAFS. The DNA for the CDR3 is TGCGCCAGCAACACCCAGGGACAGAACACTGAAGCTTTCTCT.

This clonotype came up many times. The chain has TRBV13 and TRBJ2-3; 9 positions agree with TRBD2. Germline V lookup: CDR1 PRHDT, CDR2 FYEKMQ (reference sequence). V lost 2 bases to trimming and J lost 5 bases; unmatched junction nucleotides: 14. This CDR3 is 18 amino acids long. As DNA, the CDR3 is TGTGCCAGCAGCTTATGGTTAGCGGGAGCCCCACGGGGAGATACGCAGTATTTT. Its translation: CASSLWLAGAPRGDTQYF.